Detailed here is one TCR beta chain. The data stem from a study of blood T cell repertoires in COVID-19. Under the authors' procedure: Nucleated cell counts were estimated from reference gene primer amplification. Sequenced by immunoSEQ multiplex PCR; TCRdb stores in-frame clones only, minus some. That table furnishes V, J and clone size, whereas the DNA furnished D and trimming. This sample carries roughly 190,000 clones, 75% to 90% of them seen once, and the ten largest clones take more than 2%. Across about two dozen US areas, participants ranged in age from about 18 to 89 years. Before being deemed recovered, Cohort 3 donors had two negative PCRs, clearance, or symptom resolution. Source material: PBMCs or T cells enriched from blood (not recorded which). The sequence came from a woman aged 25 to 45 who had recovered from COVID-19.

The CDR3 DNA is TGTGCCAGCTCACCACTTTCAGGGGGTAGCCAAGAGACCCAGTACTTC. This sequence encodes CASSPLSGGSQETQYF. This chain joins TRBV18 and TRBJ2-5; 7 nucleotides match TRBD1. Trimming took 1 base from V and 1 from J; bases not matched to a gene: 6. There are 16 residues in the CDR3. Germline lookup yields CDR1 KGHSH and CDR2 LQKENI. Complete variable domain (other parts from reference TRBV18 and TRBJ2-5): NAGVMQNPRHLVRRRGQEARLRCSPMKGHSHVYWYRQLPEEGLKFMVYLQKENIIDESGMPKERFSAEFPKEGPSILRIQQVVRGDSAAYFCASSPLSGGSQETQYFGPGTRLLVL.